These T cell receptor beta chains were read from a single sample in a study of blood T cell repertoires in COVID-19. The method was immunoSEQ multiplex PCR; TCRdb's version includes in-frame clones alone and lacks a portion of them. The sample has around 180,000 clones, around 85% seen once; the top ten hold 9.8%. The source material was peripheral blood. The receptors derive from an elderly woman with acute or convalescent COVID-19. Each CDR3 is given with its conserved first and last residue. D genes are given only for firm matches. Some rows mark clone size as missing; the rest say once, few, many or name a class of expanded clone.

V gene: TRBV3-1/TRBV3-2; clone size: .; J gene: TRBJ1-2; D gene: TRBD1; CDR3 protein: CASSQSDRGYGYTF; CDR3 DNA: TGTGCCAGCAGCCAATCCGACAGGGGCTATGGCTACACCTTC
V gene: TRBV18; clone size: .; J gene: TRBJ1-1; D gene: TRBD1; CDR3 protein: CASSINRGPFDTEAFF; CDR3 DNA: TGTGCCAGCTCCATAAACAGGGGGCCGTTCGACACTGAAGCTTTCTTT
V gene: TRBV6-5; clone size: few; J gene: TRBJ1-3; D gene: .; CDR3 protein: CATHRVGFPGNTIYF; CDR3 DNA: TGTGCCACCCACAGGGTTGGCTTCCCTGGAAACACCATATATTTT
V gene: TRBV11-2; clone size: .; J gene: TRBJ2-5; D gene: .; CDR3 protein: CASSFGYQETQYF; CDR3 DNA: TGTGCCAGCAGCTTCGGGTACCAAGAGACCCAGTACTTC
V gene: TRBV2; clone size: .; J gene: TRBJ1-1; D gene: .; CDR3 protein: CASSLNMNTEAFF; CDR3 DNA: TGTGCCAGCAGCTTAAATATGAACACTGAAGCTTTCTTT
V gene: TRBV7-2; clone size: .; J gene: TRBJ2-2; D gene: TRBD1; CDR3 protein: CASSRRTGAGELFF; CDR3 DNA: TGTGCCAGCAGCCGCCGGACAGGGGCCGGGGAGCTGTTTTTT
V gene: TRBV7-9; clone size: .; J gene: TRBJ2-3; D gene: .; CDR3 protein: CASSHAGGGTQYF; CDR3 DNA: TGTGCCAGCAGCCACGCTGGTGGAGGTACGCAGTATTTT
V gene: TRBV3-1/TRBV3-2; clone size: .; J gene: TRBJ1-6; D gene: TRBD1; CDR3 protein: CASSPKTGGNSPLHF; CDR3 DNA: TGTGCCAGCAGCCCCAAGACAGGGGGGAATTCACCCCTCCACTTT
V gene: TRBV12-5; clone size: .; J gene: TRBJ2-7; D gene: TRBD1; CDR3 protein: CASARDRVRDEQYF; CDR3 DNA: TGTGCTAGTGCCCGGGACAGGGTGAGGGACGAGCAGTACTTC
V gene: TRBV7-2; clone size: .; J gene: TRBJ1-1; D gene: .; CDR3 protein: CASSLGQGGRVKAFF; CDR3 DNA: TGTGCCAGCAGCTTAGGCCAAGGTGGGAGGGTGAAAGCTTTCTTT
V gene: TRBV27; clone size: .; J gene: TRBJ1-1; D gene: .; CDR3 protein: CASSLPGGTEAFF; CDR3 DNA: TGTGCCAGCAGTTTACCGGGGGGAACTGAAGCTTTCTTT
V gene: TRBV5-4; clone size: .; J gene: TRBJ2-2; D gene: .; CDR3 protein: CASSLEPNTGELFF; CDR3 DNA: TGTGCCAGCAGCTTGGAGCCGAACACCGGGGAGCTGTTTTTT
V gene: TRBV3-1/TRBV3-2; clone size: .; J gene: TRBJ1-2; D gene: TRBD1; CDR3 protein: CASSLRGGTSNYGYTF; CDR3 DNA: TGTGCCAGCAGCCTAAGAGGGGGCACGTCGAACTATGGCTACACCTTC
V gene: TRBV6-5; clone size: .; J gene: TRBJ2-3; D gene: .; CDR3 protein: CATQRGDTQYF; CDR3 DNA: TGTGCCACCCAACGAGGAGATACGCAGTATTTT
V gene: TRBV5-1; clone size: .; J gene: TRBJ2-2; D gene: TRBD2; CDR3 protein: CASSLALAGNTGELFF; CDR3 DNA: TGCGCCAGCAGCTTGGCTTTAGCGGGGAACACCGGGGAGCTGTTTTTT
V gene: TRBV2; clone size: .; J gene: TRBJ1-5; D gene: TRBD1; CDR3 protein: CASRWGQGNNQPQHF; CDR3 DNA: TGTGCCAGCAGGTGGGGACAGGGAAACAATCAGCCCCAGCATTTT
V gene: TRBV2; clone size: .; J gene: TRBJ2-5; D gene: TRBD1; CDR3 protein: CASTWDRERETQYF; CDR3 DNA: TGTGCCAGCACTTGGGACAGGGAAAGGGAGACCCAGTACTTC
V gene: TRBV21-1; clone size: .; J gene: TRBJ1-6; D gene: .; CDR3 protein: CASSNWVGGERYNSPLHF; CDR3 DNA: TGTGCCAGCAGCAACTGGGTTGGGGGGGAACGGTATAATTCACCCCTCCACTTT
V gene: TRBV3-1/TRBV3-2; clone size: few; J gene: TRBJ1-1; D gene: .; CDR3 protein: CASSSRPGGARSTEAFF; CDR3 DNA: TGTGCCAGCAGCTCCCGCCCGGGGGGAGCTCGGAGCACTGAAGCTTTCTTT
V gene: TRBV7-6; clone size: .; J gene: TRBJ2-5; D gene: TRBD2; CDR3 protein: CASSPRGAGETQYF; CDR3 DNA: TGTGCCAGCAGCCCGCGGGGGGCGGGAGAGACCCAGTACTTC
V gene: TRBV3-1/TRBV3-2; clone size: .; J gene: TRBJ2-2; D gene: .; CDR3 protein: CASSQVFGTNTGELFF; CDR3 DNA: TGTGCCAGCAGCCAAGTTTTCGGGACGAACACCGGGGAGCTGTTTTTT
V gene: TRBV5-5; clone size: once; J gene: TRBJ2-3; D gene: TRBD2; CDR3 protein: CASSFGLAGGGGTQYF; CDR3 DNA: TGTGCCAGCAGCTTCGGACTAGCGGGGGGAGGTGGTACGCAGTATTTT
V gene: TRBV5-4; clone size: .; J gene: TRBJ2-7; D gene: TRBD1; CDR3 protein: CASSQTGKQYF; CDR3 DNA: TGTGCCAGCAGCCAGACAGGGAAACAGTACTTC
V gene: TRBV6-5; clone size: .; J gene: TRBJ2-2; D gene: .; CDR3 protein: CASTRLGNTGELFF; CDR3 DNA: TGTGCCAGCACTAGGTTAGGGAACACCGGGGAGCTGTTTTTT
V gene: TRBV6-4; clone size: .; J gene: TRBJ1-2; D gene: .; CDR3 protein: CASSAFAGYGYTF; CDR3 DNA: TGTGCCAGCAGTGCCTTCGCCGGGTATGGCTACACCTTC
V gene: TRBV19; clone size: .; J gene: TRBJ2-3; D gene: .; CDR3 protein: CASSYSGHESTDTQYF; CDR3 DNA: TGTGCCAGCTCTTATAGCGGTCACGAAAGCACAGATACGCAGTATTTT
V gene: TRBV5-6; clone size: once; J gene: TRBJ2-7; D gene: .; CDR3 protein: CASSFDGQPPYEQYF; CDR3 DNA: TGTGCCAGCAGTTTCGATGGACAGCCCCCCTACGAGCAGTACTTC
V gene: TRBV11-3; clone size: .; J gene: TRBJ2-1; D gene: .; CDR3 protein: CASSLDRNEQFF; CDR3 DNA: TGTGCCAGCAGCTTAGACAGGAATGAGCAGTTCTTC
V gene: TRBV19; clone size: .; J gene: TRBJ1-5; D gene: .; CDR3 protein: CASTQKRGLPQHF; CDR3 DNA: TGTGCCAGTACCCAAAAGCGGGGTCTGCCCCAGCATTTT
V gene: TRBV4-3; clone size: .; J gene: TRBJ2-4; D gene: TRBD2; CDR3 protein: CASSQDVAGAAKNIQYF; CDR3 DNA: TGCGCCAGCAGCCAAGATGTAGCGGGGGCAGCCAAAAACATTCAGTACTTC
V gene: TRBV6-1; clone size: .; J gene: TRBJ2-6; D gene: .; CDR3 protein: CASSEQGTISGANVLTF; CDR3 DNA: TGTGCCAGCAGTGAACAGGGGACGATCTCTGGGGCCAACGTCCTGACTTTC